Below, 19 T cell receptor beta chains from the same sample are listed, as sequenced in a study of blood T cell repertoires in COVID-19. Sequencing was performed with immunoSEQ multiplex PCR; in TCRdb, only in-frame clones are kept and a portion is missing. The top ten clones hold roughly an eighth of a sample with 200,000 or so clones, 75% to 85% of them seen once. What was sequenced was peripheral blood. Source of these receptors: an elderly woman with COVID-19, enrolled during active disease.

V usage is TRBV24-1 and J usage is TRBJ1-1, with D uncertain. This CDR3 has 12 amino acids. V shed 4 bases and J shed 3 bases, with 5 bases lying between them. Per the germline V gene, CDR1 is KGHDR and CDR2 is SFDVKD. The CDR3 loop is CATSEGDTEAFF. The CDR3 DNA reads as TGTGCCACCAGTGAAGGAGACACTGAAGCTTTCTTT.

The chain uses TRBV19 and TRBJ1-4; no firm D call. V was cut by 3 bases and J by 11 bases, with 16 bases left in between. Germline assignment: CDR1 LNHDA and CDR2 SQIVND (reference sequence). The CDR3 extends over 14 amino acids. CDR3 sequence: CASSMNGESEKLFF. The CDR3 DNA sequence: TGTGCCAGTAGTATGAATGGGGAGTCGGAGAAACTGTTTTTT.

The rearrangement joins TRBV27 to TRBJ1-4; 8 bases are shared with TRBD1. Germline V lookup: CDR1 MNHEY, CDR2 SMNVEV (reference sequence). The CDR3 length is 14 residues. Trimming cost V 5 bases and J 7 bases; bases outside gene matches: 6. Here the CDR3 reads CASSPWTGFEKLFF. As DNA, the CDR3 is TGTGCCAGCAGTCCCTGGACAGGGTTTGAAAAACTGTTTTTT.

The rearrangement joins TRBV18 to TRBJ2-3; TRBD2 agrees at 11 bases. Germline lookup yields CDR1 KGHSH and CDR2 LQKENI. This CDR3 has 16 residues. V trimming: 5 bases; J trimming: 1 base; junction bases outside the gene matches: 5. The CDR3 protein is CASSKGLAARTDTQYF. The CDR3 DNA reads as TGTGCCAGCTCAAAGGGACTAGCGGCCCGCACAGATACGCAGTATTTT.

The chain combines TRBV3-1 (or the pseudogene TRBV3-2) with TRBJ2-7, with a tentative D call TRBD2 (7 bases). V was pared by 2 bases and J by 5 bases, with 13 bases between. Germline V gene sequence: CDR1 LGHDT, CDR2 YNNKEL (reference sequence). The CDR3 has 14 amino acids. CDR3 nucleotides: TGTGCCAGCAGCCAAAGTCGGGGGGCCCACGAGCAGTACTTC. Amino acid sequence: CASSQSRGAHEQYF.

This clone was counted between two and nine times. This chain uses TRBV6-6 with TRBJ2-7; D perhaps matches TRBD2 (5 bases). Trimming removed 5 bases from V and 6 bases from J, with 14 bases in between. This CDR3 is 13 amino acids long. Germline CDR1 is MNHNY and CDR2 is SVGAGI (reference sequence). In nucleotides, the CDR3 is TGTGCCAGCAGTACCAGCGGCCTAGGCGAGCAGTACTTC. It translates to CASSTSGLGEQYF.

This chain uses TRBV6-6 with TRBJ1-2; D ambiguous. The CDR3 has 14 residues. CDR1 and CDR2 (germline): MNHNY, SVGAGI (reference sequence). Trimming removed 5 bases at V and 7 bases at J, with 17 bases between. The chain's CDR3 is CASSSGAWVGGYTF. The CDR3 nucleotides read TGTGCCAGCAGTAGCGGCGCGTGGGTTGGTGGCTACACCTTC.

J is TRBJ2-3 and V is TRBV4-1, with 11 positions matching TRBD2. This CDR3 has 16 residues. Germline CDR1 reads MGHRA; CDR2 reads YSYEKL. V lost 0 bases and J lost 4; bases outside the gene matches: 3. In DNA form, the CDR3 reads TGCGCCAGCAGCCAAGAGCTAGCGGGAGGTCCAGATACGCAGTATTTT. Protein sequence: CASSQELAGGPDTQYF.

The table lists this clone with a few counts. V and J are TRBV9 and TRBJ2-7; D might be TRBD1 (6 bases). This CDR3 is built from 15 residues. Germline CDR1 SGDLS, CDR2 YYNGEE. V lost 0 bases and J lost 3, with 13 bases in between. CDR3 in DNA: TGTGCCAGCAGCGTAGAGGGGGACGCAGGCTACGAGCAGTACTTC. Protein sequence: CASSVEGDAGYEQYF.

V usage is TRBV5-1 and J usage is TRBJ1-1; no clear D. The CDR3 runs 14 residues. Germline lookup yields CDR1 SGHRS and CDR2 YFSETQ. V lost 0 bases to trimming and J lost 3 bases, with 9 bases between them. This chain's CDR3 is CASSLGGFDTEAFF. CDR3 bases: TGCGCCAGCAGCTTGGGAGGATTTGACACTGAAGCTTTCTTT.

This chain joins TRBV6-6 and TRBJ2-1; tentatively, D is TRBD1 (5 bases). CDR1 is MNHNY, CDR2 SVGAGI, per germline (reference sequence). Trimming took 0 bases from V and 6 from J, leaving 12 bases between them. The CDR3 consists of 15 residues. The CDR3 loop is CASSYSKGYSNEQFF. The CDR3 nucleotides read TGTGCCAGCAGTTACTCGAAGGGGTACTCCAATGAGCAGTTCTTC.

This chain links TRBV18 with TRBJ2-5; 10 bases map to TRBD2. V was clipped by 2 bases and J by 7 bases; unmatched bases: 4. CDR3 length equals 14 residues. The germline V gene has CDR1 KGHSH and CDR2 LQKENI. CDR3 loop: CASSPISSGGTQYF. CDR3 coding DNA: TGTGCCAGCTCACCAATTTCTAGCGGGGGGACCCAGTACTTC.

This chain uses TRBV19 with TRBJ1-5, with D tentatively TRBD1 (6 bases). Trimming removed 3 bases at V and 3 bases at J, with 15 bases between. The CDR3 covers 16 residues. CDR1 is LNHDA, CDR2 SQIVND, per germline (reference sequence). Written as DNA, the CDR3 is TGTGCCAGTAGTATTGCCAAAACAGGGTACAATCAGCCCCAGCATTTT. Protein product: CASSIAKTGYNQPQHF.

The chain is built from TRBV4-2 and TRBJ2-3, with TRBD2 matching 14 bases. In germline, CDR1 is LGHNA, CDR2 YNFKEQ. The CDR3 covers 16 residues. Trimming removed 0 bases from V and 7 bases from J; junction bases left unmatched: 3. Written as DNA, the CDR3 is TGTGCCAGCAGCCAAGATGGGACTAGCGGGAGCTATACGCAGTATTTT. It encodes CASSQDGTSGSYTQYF.

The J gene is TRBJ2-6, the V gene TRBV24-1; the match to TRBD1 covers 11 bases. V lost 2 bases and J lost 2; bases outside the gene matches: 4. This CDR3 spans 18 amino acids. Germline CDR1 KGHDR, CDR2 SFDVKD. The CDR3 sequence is CATSDSGQGAAGANVLTF. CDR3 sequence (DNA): TGTGCCACCAGTGATTCTGGACAGGGGGCGGCTGGGGCCAACGTCCTGACTTTC.

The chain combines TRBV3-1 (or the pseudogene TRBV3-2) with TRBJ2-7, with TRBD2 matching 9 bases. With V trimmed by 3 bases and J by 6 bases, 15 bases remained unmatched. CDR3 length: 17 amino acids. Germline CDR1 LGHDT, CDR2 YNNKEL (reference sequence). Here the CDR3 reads CASSHALTLAGWAEQYF. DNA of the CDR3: TGTGCCAGCAGCCACGCACTCACCCTAGCGGGATGGGCCGAGCAGTACTTC.

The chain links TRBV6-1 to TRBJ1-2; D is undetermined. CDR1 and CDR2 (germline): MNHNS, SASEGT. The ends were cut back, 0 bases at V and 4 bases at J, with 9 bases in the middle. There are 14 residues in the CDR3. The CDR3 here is CASSEAGTSYGYTF. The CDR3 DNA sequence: TGTGCCAGCAGTGAAGCGGGCACATCCTATGGCTACACCTTC.

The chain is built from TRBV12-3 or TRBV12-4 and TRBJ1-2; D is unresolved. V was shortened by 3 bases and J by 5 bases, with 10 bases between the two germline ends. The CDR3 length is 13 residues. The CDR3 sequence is CASSFFQIYGYTF. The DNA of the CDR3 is TGTGCCAGCAGTTTCTTCCAGATATATGGCTACACCTTC.

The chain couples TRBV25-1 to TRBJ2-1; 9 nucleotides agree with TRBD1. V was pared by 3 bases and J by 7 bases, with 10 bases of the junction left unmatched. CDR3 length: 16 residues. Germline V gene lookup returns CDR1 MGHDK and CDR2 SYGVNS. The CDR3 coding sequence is TGTGCCAGCAGTGACCTTCCGGGACAGGGAGGGAATGAGCAGTTCTTC. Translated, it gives CASSDLPGQGGNEQFF.